The T cell receptor (beta chain) described here comes from a study of cytomegalovirus exposure and HLA in healthy donors. Study-wide context: Of several hundred genotyped donors, 80% to 85% grouped in the Caucasian-associated ancestry cluster. Study results and caveats: Later analysis demonstrated an association between a missense DCLRE1C variant and TCR beta V- and J-gene trimming.

The PCR ran on 60 Vbeta and 13 Jbeta primers. Measured with immunoSEQ multiplex PCR; TCRdb has only the in-frame clones, and not every one. This sample yields about 140,000 clones, of which more than 75% are seen a single time; roughly 4% belongs to the top ten. Comment on this clone: Its antigen remains unknown. One end of the junction does not line up with germline, which may come from a read error.

This CDR3 is 14 amino acids long. CDR1 is MNHEY, CDR2 SMNVEV, per germline (reference sequence). The gene calls are TRBV27 and TRBJ2-1; D unclear. The receptor was derived from a man aged 18-30 years in good health and CMV-seronegative. The sample comprised PBMCs. The CDR3 DNA is TGTGCCAGCAGTCCTCCCCCCACCTATAATGAGCAGTTCTTC. It yields the protein CASSPPPTYNEQFF.